This paragraph reports one T cell receptor (beta chain). Its antigen is as yet unknown. This sample is part of a study of OX40 agonist ivuxolimab in advanced cancers. Overall study results and limits: In CD8+ T cells, expanded clones were on average more numerous than in CD4+.

Germline-derived CDR1 and CDR2 are DFQATT and SNEGSKA (reference sequence). V lost 6 bases to trimming and J lost 8 bases, with 13 bases between them. The CDR3 length is 11 residues. The method was immunoSEQ multiplex PCR; TCRdb's version includes in-frame clones alone and lacks a portion of them. The data contain around 80,000 clones, over 75% of them seen just once; the ten biggest clones take up about 0.32%. The rearrangement uses TRBV20-1 and TRBJ1-2; D is possibly TRBD1 (5 bases). The input for sequencing was CD4+ or CD8+ T cells sorted from blood, taken in a trial of the OX40 agonist ivuxolimab. The clonotype was recovered from an adult with an advanced solid tumor such as melanoma, head and neck, liver or kidney cancer. The CDR3 loop is CSAARGGGYTF. CDR3 in DNA: TGCAGTGCCGCTAGGGGAGGAGGCTACACCTTC.